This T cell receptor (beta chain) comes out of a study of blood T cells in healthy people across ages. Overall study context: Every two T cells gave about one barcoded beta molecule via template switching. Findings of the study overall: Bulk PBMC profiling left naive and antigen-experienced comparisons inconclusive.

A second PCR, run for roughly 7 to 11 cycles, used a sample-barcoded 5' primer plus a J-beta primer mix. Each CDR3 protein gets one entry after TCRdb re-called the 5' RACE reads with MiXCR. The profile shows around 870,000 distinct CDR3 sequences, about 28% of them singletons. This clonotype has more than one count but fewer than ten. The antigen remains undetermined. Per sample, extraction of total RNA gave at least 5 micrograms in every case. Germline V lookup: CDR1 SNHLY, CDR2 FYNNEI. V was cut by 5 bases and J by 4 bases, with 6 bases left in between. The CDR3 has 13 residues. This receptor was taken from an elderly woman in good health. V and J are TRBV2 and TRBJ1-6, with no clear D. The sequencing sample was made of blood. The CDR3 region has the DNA TGTGCCAGCAGTTCCGGTTATAATTCACCCCTCCACTTT. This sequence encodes CASSSGYNSPLHF.